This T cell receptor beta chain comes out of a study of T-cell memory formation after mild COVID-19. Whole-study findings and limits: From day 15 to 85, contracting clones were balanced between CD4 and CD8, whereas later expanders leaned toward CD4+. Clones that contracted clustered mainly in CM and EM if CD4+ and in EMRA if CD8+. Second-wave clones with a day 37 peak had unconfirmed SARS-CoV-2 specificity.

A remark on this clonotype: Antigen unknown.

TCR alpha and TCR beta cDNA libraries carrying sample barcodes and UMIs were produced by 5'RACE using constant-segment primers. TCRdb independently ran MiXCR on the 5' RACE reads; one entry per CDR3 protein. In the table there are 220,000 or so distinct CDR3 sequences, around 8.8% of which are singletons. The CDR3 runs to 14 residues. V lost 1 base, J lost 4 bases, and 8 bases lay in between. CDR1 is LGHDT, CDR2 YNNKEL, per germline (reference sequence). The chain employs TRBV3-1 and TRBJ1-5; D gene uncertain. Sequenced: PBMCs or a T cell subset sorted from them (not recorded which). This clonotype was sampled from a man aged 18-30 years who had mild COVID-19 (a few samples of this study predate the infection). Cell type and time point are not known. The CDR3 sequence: CASSQAATNQPQHF. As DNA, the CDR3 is TGTGCCAGCAGCCAAGCGGCTACTAATCAGCCCCAGCATTTT.